This T cell receptor beta chain emerged from a study of T cell responses to AZD1222 COVID-19 vaccine (dated by TCRdb to about 2021). In terms of the full investigation: TCR sequencing covered 233 trial participants: 200 to 220 given two doses of AZD1222 and approximately 26 given two doses of MenACWY control vaccine. Enrollment into the trials was organized by age into subgroups of 18-55, 56-69 and 70-plus years, and those subgroups contained roughly 160, 29 and 62 TCR-sequenced participants, respectively. Results the study describes overall, beyond this receptor: A significant rise in spike-specific TCR breadth and depth was observed after two AZD1222 doses relative to day 0 and relative to MenACWY recipients. Nearly half of unique spike-specific TCRs reportedly recognized epitopes outside regions mutated in the B.1.351 and B.1.1.7 variants. Conclusions about previously exposed vaccinees were limited because only six or seven AZD1222 recipients were SARS-CoV-2 seropositive at baseline. Participants were mostly white British, with more females than males. The authors suggested clonal diversity may have been underestimated. CD4 TCRs associated with the vaccine covered the entire spike protein, and the dominant responses were in regions 160-218 and 743-854. The 56-69-year group was small, and its depth increase did not reach significance, likely because of low power. Because no day 14 peak-response samples were available, the repertoires could be characterized only after the peak T cell response.

About this clone itself: What antigen it recognizes has not been identified. No much larger clone is present one base from it, and per-base qualities are unavailable.

CDR1 and CDR2 are drawn from the germline V gene: SNHLY, FYNNEI. The CDR3 spans 16 residues, from the cysteine through the phenylalanine. Left in the record is the CDR3 DNA by itself, 48 bases read in frame from the first base. The V end loses 5 bases and the J end loses 7 bases, and a stretch of 24 bases separates them. The time point label for this specimen denotes: sample from adult after SARS-CoV-2 infection, after symptom onset. Two convalescent COVID-19 patients, sampled after symptom onset from adults with prior SARS-CoV-2 infection, were also TCR-sequenced for comparison. The CDR3 regions of human TCRbeta chains were analyzed by immunosequencing. On the authors' methods: Repertoire TCRs were checked for matches against a reference library of SARS-CoV-2-specific TCRs that had been generated using the MIRA antigen-specificity platform. Breadth was defined as the fraction of unique TCRs that were SARS-CoV-2-associated, and depth was defined as the fraction of total T cells that were SARS-CoV-2-associated. Using the MIRA data, every spike-specific TCR was mapped to the spike region that the TCR reacted to and assigned to either a CD4 or a CD8 class. Log10-transformed breadth and depth values were compared by one-way ANOVA with Sidak's multiple comparisons tests. This immuneACCESS table, as held by TCRdb, lists in-frame sequences with V and J called but not all clones. Of the missing ones, under half trace to an unresolved V gene in checked studies; the others have no known cause. That table supplies the V and J calls and clone size; D and trimming were determined from the DNA. In this sample the table shows around 140,000 clones, 85% to 95% of which occur a single time. In total, the top ten clones hold roughly an eighth of the sample.

The specimen was peripheral blood, collected after recovery from COVID-19. The rearranged chain carries TRBV2 and TRBJ2-7; the D gene could be TRBD1 or TRBD2, each one agreeing over 8 bases. The sequence derives from an adult who had recovered from COVID-19. The sequenced DNA is TGTGCCAGCAGTCCCACGGGGGGGCAGGGGGCGGTGGAGCAGTACTTC. Translated, this gives CASSPTGGQGAVEQYF. Joined to the reference TRBV2 and TRBJ2-7 proteins, this CDR3 gives the full variable domain: EPEVTQTPSHQVTQMGQEVILRCVPISNHLYFYWYRQILGQKVEFLVSFYNNEISEKSEIFDDQFSVERPDGSNFTLKIRSTKLEDSAMYFCASSPTGGQGAVEQYFGPGTRLTVT.